Sequencing of this T cell receptor beta chain was carried out in a study of cytotoxic CD8 clonotypes in ibrutinib-treated CLL. Study information: Median treatment time before response sampling was 12 months, range 6 to 36. Study results and caveats: Ibrutinib response saw clonality rise, and progression saw it return toward baseline. Baseline clonality was higher than in age-matched healthy donors and moved in step with circulating CD8+ T-cell counts.

This clone was seen a few times. Antigen specificity is unknown. Targeted sequencing depth ranged from 1 in 200,000 to 1 in 1 million T cells. Repertoires were generated with immunoSEQ multiplex PCR, while TCRdb's copy carries only in-frame clones and drops some. The sample records under 150,000 clones, around 90% being singletons. Germline loops: CDR1 MNHEY, CDR2 SMNVEV (reference sequence). The CDR3 contains 13 residues. Trimming removed 6 bases at V and 5 bases at J, with 13 bases between. The chain employs TRBV27 and TRBJ1-2, with D unresolved. The sample in question was PBMCs, obtained after 12 months of ibrutinib treatment. This sequence was found in a human donor with chronic lymphocytic leukemia. CDR3 sequence reads: CASSQQINYGYTF. The CDR3 DNA reads TGTGCCAGCAGCCAACAGATAAATTATGGCTACACCTTC.